In this sample, the clone carrying this T cell receptor (beta chain) turned up a few times. The record originates from a study of blood T cells in healthy people across ages. The CDR3 has 13 amino acids. CDR1 is ENHRY, CDR2 SYGVKD, per germline. V lost 2 bases, J lost 5 bases, and 9 bases lay in between. Sample-barcoded 5' priming and a J-beta primer mix drove a second PCR of about 7 to 11 cycles. TCRdb passed the 5' RACE reads through MiXCR, listing each CDR3 protein once. This repertoire shows about 970,000 distinct CDR3 sequences, around 54% found once; its top ten account for about a fifth. This sequence originates from an older woman in good health. The specimen was blood. This sequence joins TRBV10-3 and TRBJ2-5; D ambiguous. CDR3 sequence (DNA): TGTGCCATCAGTGAGAAGCCTGGGGAGACCCAGTACTTC. Protein: CAISEKPGETQYF.